This section outlines one TCR beta chain sequence together with its context. This record belongs to a study of blood T cell repertoires in COVID-19. On the study more broadly: T cells, B-cell-depleted T cells, or PBMCs provided the cDNA or gDNA that served as material.

Seattle cases were enrolled at active infection and followed longitudinally. Study processing details: Amplification with reference gene primers provided the estimates of nucleated cell counts. TCRdb keeps only in-frame clones here, not all; method: immunoSEQ multiplex PCR. V and J calls and clone size are those listed in that table; D and trimming were worked out from the DNA. In the table there are under 250,000 clones, about 93% of which are singletons. This CDR3 spans 15 amino acids. Germline CDR1 and CDR2: LNHDA and SQIVND (reference sequence). The V end lost 3 bases, the J end lost 7 bases, and 16 bases lay between the germline ends.

This TCR came from a man aged 30 to 39 with COVID-19, enrolled during active disease. V usage is TRBV19 and J usage is TRBJ2-1, with unresolved D. The source material was peripheral blood. In DNA, the CDR3 is TGTGCCAGTAGTATCTGGAGAGGCCAAAAAAATGAGCAGTTCTTC. It translates to CASSIWRGQKNEQFF.